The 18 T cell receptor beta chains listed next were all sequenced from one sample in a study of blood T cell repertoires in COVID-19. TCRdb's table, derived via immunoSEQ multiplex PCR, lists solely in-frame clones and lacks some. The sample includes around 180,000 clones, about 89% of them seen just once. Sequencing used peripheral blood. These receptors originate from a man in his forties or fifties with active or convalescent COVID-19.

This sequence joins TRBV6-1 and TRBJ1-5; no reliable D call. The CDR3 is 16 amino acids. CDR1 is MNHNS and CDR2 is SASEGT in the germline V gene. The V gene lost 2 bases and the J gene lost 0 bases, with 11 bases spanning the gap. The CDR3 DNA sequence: TGTGCCAGCAGTGAACAGACAATATATAGCAATCAGCCCCAGCATTTT. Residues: CASSEQTIYSNQPQHF.

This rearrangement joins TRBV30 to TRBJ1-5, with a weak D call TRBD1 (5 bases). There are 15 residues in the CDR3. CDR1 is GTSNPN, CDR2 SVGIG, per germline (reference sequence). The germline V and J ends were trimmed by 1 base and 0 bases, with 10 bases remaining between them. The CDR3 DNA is TGTGCCTGGAGTGGGACACCGGCTAGCAATCAGCCCCAGCATTTT. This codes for CAWSGTPASNQPQHF.

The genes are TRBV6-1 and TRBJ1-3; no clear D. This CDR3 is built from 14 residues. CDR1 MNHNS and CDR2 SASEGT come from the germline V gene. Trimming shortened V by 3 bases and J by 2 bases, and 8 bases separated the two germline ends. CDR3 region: CASSEGAAGNTIYF. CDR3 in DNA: TGTGCCAGCAGTGAGGGAGCGGCTGGAAACACCATATATTTT.

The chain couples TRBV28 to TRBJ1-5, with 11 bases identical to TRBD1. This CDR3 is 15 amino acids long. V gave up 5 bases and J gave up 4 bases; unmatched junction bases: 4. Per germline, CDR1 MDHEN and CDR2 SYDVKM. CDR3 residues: CASSPGQGANQPQHF. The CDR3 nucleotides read TGTGCCAGCAGTCCAGGACAGGGGGCAAATCAGCCCCAGCATTTT.

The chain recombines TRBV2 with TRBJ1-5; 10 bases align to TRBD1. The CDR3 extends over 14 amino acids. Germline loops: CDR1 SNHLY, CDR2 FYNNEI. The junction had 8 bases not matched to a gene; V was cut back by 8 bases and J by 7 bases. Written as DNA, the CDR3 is TGTGCCAGCTCAATGACAGGGGGCAGGCAGCCCCAGCATTTT. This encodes CASSMTGGRQPQHF.

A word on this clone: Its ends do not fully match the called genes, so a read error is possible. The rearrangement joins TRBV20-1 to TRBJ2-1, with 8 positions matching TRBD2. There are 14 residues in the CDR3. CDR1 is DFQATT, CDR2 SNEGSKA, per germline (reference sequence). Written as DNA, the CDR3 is TGTAGTGCTAGTACGGGGGGGCTTTACAATGAGCAGTTCTTC. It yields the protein CSASTGGLYNEQFF.

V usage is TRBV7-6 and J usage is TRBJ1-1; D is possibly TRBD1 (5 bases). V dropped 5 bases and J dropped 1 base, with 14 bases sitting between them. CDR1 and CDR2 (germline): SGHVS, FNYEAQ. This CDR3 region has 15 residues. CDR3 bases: TGTGCCAGCAGCCCGCAGGGTTTAGGGAACACTGAAGCTTTCTTT. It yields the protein CASSPQGLGNTEAFF.

The CDR3 reads CASSIEEGVGGYTF. The CDR3 region has the DNA TGTGCCAGTAGTATAGAGGAAGGGGTTGGCGGCTACACCTTC. V and J are TRBV19 and TRBJ1-2; possibly TRBD1 for D (5 bases). This CDR3 region has 14 residues. V was clipped by 0 bases and J by 8 bases, with 13 bases between them. Germline assignment: CDR1 LNHDA and CDR2 SQIVND (reference sequence).

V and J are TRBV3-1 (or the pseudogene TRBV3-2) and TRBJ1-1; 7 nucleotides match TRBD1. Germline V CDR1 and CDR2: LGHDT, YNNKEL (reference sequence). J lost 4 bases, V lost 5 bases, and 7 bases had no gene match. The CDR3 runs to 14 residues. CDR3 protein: CASSKTTGATEAFF. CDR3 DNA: TGTGCCAGCAGCAAAACCACAGGGGCCACTGAAGCTTTCTTT.

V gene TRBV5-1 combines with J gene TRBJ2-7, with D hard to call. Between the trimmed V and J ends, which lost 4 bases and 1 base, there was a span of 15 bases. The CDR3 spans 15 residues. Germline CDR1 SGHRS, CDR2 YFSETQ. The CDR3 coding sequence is TGCGCCAGCAGCCACCCAGAACAACCTTCCTACGAGCAGTACTTC. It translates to CASSHPEQPSYEQYF.

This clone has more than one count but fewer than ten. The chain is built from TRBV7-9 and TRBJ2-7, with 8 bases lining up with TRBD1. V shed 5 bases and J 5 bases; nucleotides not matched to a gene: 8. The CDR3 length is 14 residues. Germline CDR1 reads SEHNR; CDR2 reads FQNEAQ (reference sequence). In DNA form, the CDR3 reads TGTGCCAGCAGCCATGAAATGACAGGGGACGAGCAGTACTTC. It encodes CASSHEMTGDEQYF.

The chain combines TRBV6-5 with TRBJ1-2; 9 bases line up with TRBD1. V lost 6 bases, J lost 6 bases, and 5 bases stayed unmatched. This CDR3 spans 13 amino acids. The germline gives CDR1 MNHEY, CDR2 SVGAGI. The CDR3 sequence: CASSARTGDGYTF. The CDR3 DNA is TGTGCCAGCAGCGCCCGGACAGGGGATGGCTACACCTTC.

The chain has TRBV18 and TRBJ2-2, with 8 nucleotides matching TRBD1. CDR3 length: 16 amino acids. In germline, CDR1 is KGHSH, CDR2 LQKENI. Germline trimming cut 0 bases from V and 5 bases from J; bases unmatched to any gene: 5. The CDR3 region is CASSPPRTGLTGELFF. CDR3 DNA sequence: TGTGCCAGCTCACCACCACGGACAGGGTTGACCGGGGAGCTGTTTTTT.

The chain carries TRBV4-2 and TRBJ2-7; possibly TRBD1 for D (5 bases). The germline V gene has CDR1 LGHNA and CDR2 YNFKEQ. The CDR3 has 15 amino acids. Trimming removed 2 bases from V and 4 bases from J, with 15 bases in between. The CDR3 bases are TGTGCCAGCAGCCAATGGGCAGGGCAAAGGTACGAGCAGTACTTC. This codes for CASSQWAGQRYEQYF.

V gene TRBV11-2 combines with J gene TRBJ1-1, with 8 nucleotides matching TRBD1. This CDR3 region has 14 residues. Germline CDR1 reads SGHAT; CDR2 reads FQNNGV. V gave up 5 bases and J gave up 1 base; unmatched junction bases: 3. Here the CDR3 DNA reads TGTGCCAGCAGCGAGGACAGGGAGAACACTGAAGCTTTCTTT. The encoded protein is CASSEDRENTEAFF.

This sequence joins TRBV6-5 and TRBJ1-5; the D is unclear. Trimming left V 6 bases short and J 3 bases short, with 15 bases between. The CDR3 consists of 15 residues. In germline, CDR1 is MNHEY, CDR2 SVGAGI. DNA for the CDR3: TGTGCCAGCAGCATCAGGCTCACGGACAATCAGCCCCAGCATTTT. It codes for CASSIRLTDNQPQHF.

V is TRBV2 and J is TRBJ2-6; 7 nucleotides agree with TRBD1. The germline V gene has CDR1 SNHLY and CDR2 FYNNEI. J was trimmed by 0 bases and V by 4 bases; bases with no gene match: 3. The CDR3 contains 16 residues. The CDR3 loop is CASSGDSPSGANVLTF. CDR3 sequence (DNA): TGTGCCAGCAGTGGGGACAGCCCCTCTGGGGCCAACGTCCTGACTTTC.

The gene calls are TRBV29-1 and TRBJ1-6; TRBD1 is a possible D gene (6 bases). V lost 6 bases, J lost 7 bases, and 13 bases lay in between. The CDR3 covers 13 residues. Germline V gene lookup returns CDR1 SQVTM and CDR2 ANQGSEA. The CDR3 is CSVRTALNSPLHF. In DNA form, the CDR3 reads TGCAGCGTAAGGACAGCGTTAAATTCACCCCTCCACTTT.